These 23 T cell receptor beta chains came from one sample sequenced in a study of cytomegalovirus exposure and HLA in healthy donors. This PCR relied on a set of 60 Vbeta primers and 13 Jbeta primers. TCRdb's table, derived via immunoSEQ multiplex PCR, lists solely in-frame clones and lacks some. The sample consists of 100,000 to 150,000 clones, about four fifths of them appearing once. The sequenced sample was PBMCs. All receptors come from a male donor in good health and CMV-seronegative.

This chain links TRBV7-9 with TRBJ1-1; the D is unclear. V gave up 6 bases and J gave up 4 bases, with 15 bases separating them. The CDR3 spans 14 residues. The germline CDR1 and CDR2 sequences are SEHNR and FQNEAQ (reference sequence). The CDR3 sequence: CASSLSDGVTEAFF. The CDR3 bases are TGTGCCAGCAGTCTCTCTGACGGGGTCACTGAAGCTTTCTTT.

This clone was counted a few times. The chain joins TRBV7-9 to TRBJ1-1; TRBD1 matches 9 bases. The trim removed 5 bases at V and 5 bases at J, leaving 6 bases unmatched. The CDR3 is 14 residues long. Germline V gene data show CDR1 as SEHNR and CDR2 as FQNEAQ (reference sequence). The CDR3 sequence is CASSTTGGRTEAFF. The CDR3 nucleotides read TGTGCCAGCAGCACTACAGGGGGCCGGACTGAAGCTTTCTTT.

The chain recombines TRBV6-1 with TRBJ2-5; TRBD2 is a possible D gene (7 bases). CDR3 size: 15 residues. Trimming removed 6 bases at V and 1 base at J, with 15 bases between. Germline lookup yields CDR1 MNHNS and CDR2 SASEGT. CDR3: CASREGGRGQETQYF. The CDR3 region has the DNA TGTGCCAGCAGAGAGGGGGGGAGAGGCCAAGAGACCCAGTACTTC.

V gene TRBV7-2 combines with J gene TRBJ1-1, with 9 nucleotides matching TRBD1. Germline CDR1 SGHTA, CDR2 FQGNSA. After removal of 1 base from V and 3 bases from J, the junction contained 3 bases not matched to a gene. The CDR3 spans 15 residues. This CDR3 reads CASSLVWDRDTEAFF. In DNA form, the CDR3 reads TGTGCCAGCAGCTTAGTCTGGGACAGGGACACTGAAGCTTTCTTT.

This rearrangement joins TRBV21-1 to TRBJ1-3. TRBV21-1 has pseudogene status. The CDR3 has 14 residues. The CDR3 is CASRPMGGGNTIYF. The DNA for the CDR3 is TGTGCCAGCAGGCCAATGGGGGGGGGAAACACCATATATTTT.

The chain uses TRBV7-6 and TRBJ2-5; D ambiguous. V lost 5 bases and J 2 bases, leaving 12 bases between the germline ends. This CDR3 contains 14 residues. Germline V CDR1 and CDR2: SGHVS, FNYEAQ. DNA for the CDR3: TGTGCCAGCAGCCGGAGCGCGGTACAAGAGACCCAGTACTTC. Protein product: CASSRSAVQETQYF.

This clone was recorded once. V usage is TRBV7-8 and J usage is TRBJ1-6; D is unclear. The V end lost 3 bases, the J end lost 0 bases, and 6 bases lay between the germline ends. The germline gives CDR1 SGHVS, CDR2 FQNEAQ. CDR3 size: 15 residues. The CDR3 DNA reads as TGTGCCAGCAGCTTCGTCAGCTCCTATAATTCACCCCTCCACTTT. Amino acid sequence: CASSFVSSYNSPLHF.

The chain is built from TRBV9 and TRBJ2-5, with a tentative D call TRBD2 (7 bases). This CDR3 comprises 16 residues. Per the germline V gene, CDR1 is SGDLS and CDR2 is YYNGEE. With 4 bases removed from V and 2 bases from J, the gap between germline ends came to 18 bases. The CDR3, as DNA: TGTGCCAGCAGCTATGGGTGGGGGGGCCTACAAGAGACCCAGTACTTC. Translating gives CASSYGWGGLQETQYF.

This chain links TRBV10-1 with TRBJ2-1; 11 positions match TRBD1. The CDR3 loop spans 16 amino acids. After removal of 2 bases from V and 7 bases from J, the junction contained 7 bases not matched to a gene. The germline V gene encodes CDR1 WNHNN and CDR2 SYGVQD (reference sequence). Written as DNA, the CDR3 is TGCGCCAGCAGTGAGACCGGACAGGGGGCGCGAAATGAGCAGTTCTTC. It yields the protein CASSETGQGARNEQFF.

V usage is TRBV5-6 and J usage is TRBJ2-1; TRBD2 matches 8 bases. The CDR3 is made up of 15 amino acids. CDR1 and CDR2 (germline): SGHDT, YYEEEE. V lost 4 bases and J lost 2; bases outside the gene matches: 5. CDR3 nucleotides: TGTGCCAGCAGCGTCGGGGGGGCGGCCTACAATGAGCAGTTCTTC. Encoded protein: CASSVGGAAYNEQFF.

The chain recombines TRBV6-6 with TRBJ2-1; TRBD2 matches at 12 bases. Trimming took 7 bases from V and 4 from J; bases not matched to a gene: 5. This CDR3 is built from 15 residues. CDR1 MNHNY and CDR2 SVGAGI come from the germline V gene (reference sequence). The CDR3 DNA is TGTGCCAGCACCCTAGCGGGGGGGGGATACAATGAGCAGTTCTTC. This codes for CASTLAGGGYNEQFF.

This clone was seen just once. The chain employs TRBV7-8 and TRBJ2-7; 7 nucleotides align to TRBD1. CDR3 size: 16 residues. V dropped 2 bases and J dropped 1; count of bases not matched to a gene: 8. Germline values: CDR1 SGHVS, CDR2 FQNEAQ. In nucleotides, the CDR3 is TGTGCCAGCAGCTTAATCTCAACAGGGGAGTCCTACGAGCAGTACTTC. This encodes CASSLISTGESYEQYF.

This chain connects TRBV4-1 to TRBJ2-2; TRBD1 agrees at 7 bases. The CDR3 extends over 16 amino acids. With 2 bases clipped from V and 4 bases from J, the junction kept 7 bases outside the gene matches. The germline V gene has CDR1 MGHRA and CDR2 YSYEKL. The CDR3 is CASSQSDRATTGELFF. The CDR3 DNA follows: TGCGCCAGCAGCCAATCTGACAGGGCGACCACCGGGGAGCTGTTTTTT.

This chain uses TRBV6-6 with TRBJ1-5; D possibly corresponds to TRBD1 (6 bases). Germline V gene data show CDR1 as MNHNY and CDR2 as SVGAGI (reference sequence). The V gene lost 7 bases and the J gene lost 7 bases, with 23 bases spanning the gap. The CDR3 totals 16 residues. For the CDR3, the DNA is TGTGCCAGCATCGACCCACAAAGGGGGGGTAAGCAGCCCCAGCATTTT. Residues: CASIDPQRGGKQPQHF.

The J gene is TRBJ1-5, the V gene TRBV19, with a weak D call TRBD1 (5 bases). V lost 9 bases and J 0 bases, leaving 9 bases between the germline ends. Germline CDR1 and CDR2: LNHDA and SQIVND (reference sequence). The CDR3 totals 13 residues. The CDR3 DNA sequence: TGTGCCAGCCGGGACTTTAGCAATCAGCCCCAGCATTTT. It encodes CASRDFSNQPQHF.

The chain employs TRBV7-8 and TRBJ2-2; 14 positions match TRBD2. The CDR3 contains 17 residues. The germline gives CDR1 SGHVS, CDR2 FQNEAQ. The ends lost 5 bases at V and 6 bases at J; junction bases unmatched: 8. CDR3 nucleotide sequence: TGTGCCAGCAGCCTAAACCCGACTAGCGGGGGGGCCGGGGAGCTGTTTTTT. Protein sequence: CASSLNPTSGGAGELFF.

The chain has TRBV4-1 and TRBJ2-5, with 11 bases identical to TRBD2. The J call may be incorrect, as the DNA end agrees better with TRBJ2-7. Looked up from germline, CDR1 is MGHRA and CDR2 is YSYEKL. CDR3 size: 17 residues. CDR3 nucleotide sequence: TGCGCCAGCAGCCCCGGGGGCCTAGCGGGGGGCCCCTACGAGCAGTACTTC. It translates to CASSPGGLAGGPYEQYF.

V and J are TRBV15 and TRBJ2-7, with 9 nucleotides matching TRBD2. V lost 5 bases and J lost 5; bases outside the gene matches: 7. This CDR3 has 14 amino acids. Germline CDR1 LNHNV, CDR2 YYDKDF (reference sequence). CDR3 bases: TGTGCCACCAGCTCGGCTAGCGGGGCCAACGAGCAGTACTTC. This translates into CATSSASGANEQYF.

The V and J genes are TRBV6-5 and TRBJ1-1, with a possible D match to TRBD1 (6 bases). Trimming pared 1 base from V and 2 bases from J, leaving 14 bases between. This CDR3 region has 16 residues. Per germline, CDR1 MNHEY and CDR2 SVGAGI. The CDR3 DNA sequence: TGTGCCAGCAGTTACTTAAAAAAACAGGGAAACACTGAAGCTTTCTTT. Its protein is CASSYLKKQGNTEAFF.

The V call is TRBV7-9, the J call TRBJ2-3, with 13 nucleotides matching TRBD2. Trimming cost V 5 bases and J 4 bases; bases outside gene matches: 9. There are 17 residues in the CDR3. Germline CDR1 is SEHNR and CDR2 is FQNEAQ (reference sequence). CDR3 in amino acids: CASSAFKTSGGSDTQYF. As DNA, the CDR3 is TGTGCCAGCAGCGCTTTTAAGACTAGCGGGGGGTCAGATACGCAGTATTTT.

J is TRBJ1-1 and V is TRBV7-2, with TRBD1 identical over 12 bases. There are 16 residues in the CDR3. Germline CDR1 and CDR2: SGHTA and FQGNSA. J gave up 5 bases and V 4 bases, and 8 bases lay outside the gene matches. CDR3 sequence: CASSSGQGASKTEAFF. CDR3 nucleotide sequence: TGTGCCAGCAGCTCGGGACAGGGGGCGAGTAAAACTGAAGCTTTCTTT.

A remark on this clone: The junction does not match germline at one end; this may be a read error. The chain links TRBV7-7 to TRBJ2-5; 11 nucleotides match TRBD2. CDR1 and CDR2 from the germline V gene are SSHAT and FNYEAQ (reference sequence). The CDR3 runs to 16 residues. The CDR3 sequence: CASSASSGGNQETQYF. The CDR3, as DNA: TGTGCTAGCAGCGCCTCTAGCGGGGGGAACCAAGAGACCCAGTACTTC. Full variable domain (rest looked up from reference TRBV7-7 and TRBJ2-5): GAGVSQSPRYKVTKRGQDVTLRCDPISSHATLYWYQQALGQGPEFLTYFNYEAQPDKSGLPSDRFSAERPEGSISTLTIQRTEQRDSAMYRCASSASSGGNQETQYFGPGTRLLVL.

The genes are TRBV7-9 and TRBJ1-2, with 8 bases aligning to TRBD1. Germline V lookup: CDR1 SEHNR, CDR2 FQNEAQ (reference sequence). The CDR3 has 15 residues. Trimming took 3 bases from V and 3 from J; bases not matched to a gene: 6. The CDR3 region is CASSFPTGEDYGYTF. CDR3 in DNA: TGTGCCAGCAGCTTCCCGACAGGGGAGGACTATGGCTACACCTTC.